Sequencing of this TCR beta chain was carried out in a study of T cell responses to AZD1222 COVID-19 vaccine. Study at large: Analyses pooled second doses at about 4 or about 12 weeks. Study-level points and caveats: Within unmutated variant regions lay the reported targets of nearly half of spike-specific TCRs. The CD4 TCRs associated with vaccination extended across spike and predominated at 160-218 and 743-854. A rise in Spike-specific TCR breadth and depth followed two AZD1222 doses.

As concerns this clone: The antigen is undetermined.

The table came from immunoSEQ multiplex PCR; TCRdb's copy has only in-frame clones and leaves some out. The sample lists 85,000 to 120,000 clones, around 82% occurring once. CDR3 size: 16 residues. Per the germline V gene, CDR1 is SGHNT and CDR2 is YYREEE (reference sequence). V dropped 4 bases and J dropped 2 bases, with 18 bases sitting between them. Sequenced material: peripheral blood, taken on day 0 of AZD1222 vaccination. The TCR sequence derives from an adult in good health. The V call is TRBV5-4, the J call TRBJ1-1, with D uncertain. The CDR3, as DNA: TGTGCCAGCAGCCCCCGCGCGCTGGCCATCAACACTGAAGCTTTCTTT. Its translation is CASSPRALAINTEAFF.